The 11 T cell receptor beta chains given below trace back to one sample, sequenced in a study of cytotoxic CD8 clonotypes in ibrutinib-treated CLL. Here immunoSEQ multiplex PCR was the method, and the copy in TCRdb shows in-frame clones only, minus some. The sample has just over 200,000 clones, 79% seen once. The starting material was PBMCs, obtained after 12 months of ibrutinib treatment. The origin of the receptors is a human donor with chronic lymphocytic leukemia.

This chain joins TRBV7-9 and TRBJ1-5, with TRBD1 identical over 8 bases. Germline lookup yields CDR1 SEHNR and CDR2 FQNEAQ (reference sequence). Trimming at V came to 3 bases and at J to 6 bases, leaving 1 base not matched to a gene. This CDR3 comprises 13 residues. The CDR3 is CASSLTGAQPQHF. The CDR3 bases are TGTGCCAGCAGCTTGACAGGGGCTCAGCCCCAGCATTTT.

V usage is TRBV4-1 and J usage is TRBJ2-5, with no clear D. CDR1 and CDR2 from the germline V gene are MGHRA and YSYEKL. V lost 0 bases to trimming and J lost 4 bases, with 18 bases between them. The CDR3 contains 17 residues. The CDR3 DNA is TGCGCCAGCAGCCAAGACGGTTTAGGGCTTGCCCCAGAGACCCAGTACTTC. Protein sequence: CASSQDGLGLAPETQYF.

The J gene is TRBJ1-5, the V gene TRBV7-9; no reliable D call. Germline CDR1 reads SEHNR; CDR2 reads FQNEAQ (reference sequence). The V end was cut by 1 base, the J end by 3 bases, with 10 bases between. The CDR3 length is 15 residues. CDR3 in amino acids: CASSLGPTNNQPQHF. The CDR3 DNA follows: TGTGCCAGCAGCTTAGGACCGACAAACAATCAGCCCCAGCATTTT.

The rearrangement links TRBV13 to TRBJ1-1, with D unclear. V dropped 1 base and J dropped 12 bases, with 12 bases sitting between them. CDR3 length: 12 residues. Germline assignment: CDR1 PRHDT and CDR2 FYEKMQ (reference sequence). The CDR3 DNA reads TGTGCCAGCAGCTTAGTCCTCCCGGTTTCTTTCTTT. The encoded protein is CASSLVLPVSFF.

This chain uses TRBV5-1 with TRBJ2-3; D gene uncertain. The CDR3 runs 15 residues. Germline loops: CDR1 SGHRS, CDR2 YFSETQ. V lost 0 bases and J lost 2, with 10 bases in between. CDR3: CASSLALELTDTQYF. CDR3 coding DNA: TGCGCCAGCAGCTTGGCGCTAGAGCTCACAGATACGCAGTATTTT.

This rearrangement joins TRBV27 to TRBJ2-6; tentative D call: TRBD1 (6 bases). The CDR3 consists of 15 residues. Germline V gives CDR1 MNHEY, CDR2 SMNVEV (reference sequence). V lost 6 bases, J lost 1 base, and 10 bases lay in between. The CDR3 nucleotides read TGTGCCAGCAGGGGACAATCTTCTGGGGCCAACGTCCTGACTTTC. Translation gives CASRGQSSGANVLTF.

V usage is TRBV28 and J usage is TRBJ1-1; 8 bases fit TRBD1. Germline CDR1 reads MDHEN; CDR2 reads SYDVKM. This CDR3 is 13 amino acids long. V was pared by 5 bases and J by 10 bases, with 9 bases of the junction left unmatched. CDR3 residues: CASSPRQGWRAFF. The DNA for the CDR3 is TGTGCCAGCAGTCCTCGACAGGGGTGGCGAGCTTTCTTT.

The gene calls are TRBV6-5 and TRBJ1-4; a possible D gene is TRBD1 (5 bases). The CDR3 extends over 14 amino acids. CDR1 and CDR2 (germline): MNHEY, SVGAGI. V was trimmed by 2 bases and J by 8 bases, leaving 12 bases between them. CDR3 sequence (DNA): TGTGCCAGCAGTTACCAGGCCGGGGGGGAAAAACTGTTTTTT. Amino acid sequence: CASSYQAGGEKLFF.

Concerning this clone itself: This CDR3 is also generated by other DNA sequences in the sample. The chain recombines TRBV4-1 with TRBJ1-3, with D unclear. Trimming removed 1 base at V and 3 bases at J, with 10 bases between. In germline, CDR1 is MGHRA, CDR2 YSYEKL. The CDR3 totals 15 residues. The CDR3 protein is CASSQGAGGGNTIYF. CDR3 sequence (DNA): TGCGCCAGCAGCCAAGGGGCCGGCGGTGGAAACACCATATATTTT.

The chain has TRBV4-1 and TRBJ2-7; no clear D gene. This CDR3 is 14 amino acids long. Trimming removed 3 bases at V and 5 bases at J, with 14 bases between. Germline-derived CDR1 and CDR2 are MGHRA and YSYEKL. In nucleotides, the CDR3 is TGCGCCAGCAGCCACCTAGGTCAGATCCACGAGCAGTACTTC. Translating gives CASSHLGQIHEQYF.

In this sample, this clone turned up once. The rearrangement joins TRBV5-1 to TRBJ2-7, with TRBD2 matching over 11 bases. The CDR3 has 16 amino acids. CDR1 is SGHRS, CDR2 YFSETQ, per germline. The trim removed 4 bases at V and 4 bases at J, leaving 10 bases unmatched. In DNA, the CDR3 is TGCGCCAGCAGCCCTTACTTAGCGGGAGGGCGGTACGAGCAGTACTTC. Translated: CASSPYLAGGRYEQYF.